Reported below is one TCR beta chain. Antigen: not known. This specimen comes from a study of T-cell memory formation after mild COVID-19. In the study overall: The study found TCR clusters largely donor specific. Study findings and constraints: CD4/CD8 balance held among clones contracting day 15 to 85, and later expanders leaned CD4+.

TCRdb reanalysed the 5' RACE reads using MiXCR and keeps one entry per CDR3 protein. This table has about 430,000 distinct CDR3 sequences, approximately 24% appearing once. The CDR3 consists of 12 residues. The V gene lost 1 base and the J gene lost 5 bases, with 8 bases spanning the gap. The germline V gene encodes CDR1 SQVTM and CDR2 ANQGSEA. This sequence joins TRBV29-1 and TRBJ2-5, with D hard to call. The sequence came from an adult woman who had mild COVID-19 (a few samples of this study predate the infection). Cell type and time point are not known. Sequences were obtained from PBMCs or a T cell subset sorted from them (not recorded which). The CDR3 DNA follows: TGCAGCGTTGAAGGACTGGTGGAGACCCAGTACTTC. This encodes CSVEGLVETQYF.